One sample yielded the 19 T cell receptor beta chains listed below, sequenced in a study of blood T cells in healthy people across ages. PCR was performed a second time for about 6 to 11 cycles using a sample-barcoded 5' primer and a J-beta primer mix. TCRdb independently ran MiXCR on the 5' RACE reads; one entry per CDR3 protein. Among roughly 1.5 million distinct CDR3 sequences listed, 35% to 45% were seen once. Sequencing was done on a sample of blood. These receptor sequences come from a woman aged 18-35 years in good health.

The genes are TRBV18 and TRBJ2-1, with TRBD2 identical over 13 bases. CDR1 is KGHSH and CDR2 is LQKENI in the germline V gene. The CDR3 spans 17 residues. V lost 4 bases and J lost 4; bases outside the gene matches: 7. The CDR3 nucleotides are TGTGCCAGCTCACGACAGGGACTAGCGGGATTGTACAATGAGCAGTTCTTC. It codes for CASSRQGLAGLYNEQFF.

The CDR3 nucleotides are TGTGCCAGCAGTTTTGAGGCGGGGGCCTACAATGAGCAGTACTTC. Translating it yields CASSFEAGAYNEQYF. The J gene is TRBJ2-1, the V gene TRBV12-3 or TRBV12-4; tentative D call: TRBD2 (7 bases). The J call is in doubt because the DNA end fits TRBJ2-7 better. The CDR3 length is 15 residues.

The V and J genes are TRBV5-1 and TRBJ2-5; D may be TRBD2 (6 bases). The CDR3 sequence is 14 residues long. Trimming stripped 5 bases from V and 2 bases from J, with 13 bases between. Germline values: CDR1 SGHRS, CDR2 YFSETQ. CDR3 DNA: TGCGCCAGCAGGAAGGGAGCGGGTCAAGAGACCCAGTACTTC. Translated, it gives CASRKGAGQETQYF.

The chain recombines TRBV20-1 with TRBJ1-1; the D is unclear. The V end lost 3 bases, the J end lost 2 bases, and 16 bases lay between the germline ends. Germline V gene sequence: CDR1 DFQATT, CDR2 SNEGSKA (reference sequence). The CDR3 spans 15 residues. As DNA, the CDR3 is TGCAGTGCTAGTCGGTCGGGAGAGTCCAACACTGAAGCTTTCTTT. As protein: CSASRSGESNTEAFF.

J is TRBJ2-5 and V is TRBV10-2; D ambiguous. The CDR3 length is 15 residues. From germline, CDR1 is WSHSY and CDR2 SAAADI. Trimming pared 7 bases from V and 5 bases from J, leaving 20 bases between. The CDR3 DNA reads as TGCGCCAGCACGCTCGCGCCCTCAGTCGTGGAGACCCAGTACTTC. This gives the protein CASTLAPSVVETQYF.

This chain joins TRBV15 and TRBJ1-1, with D hard to call. Trimming left V 4 bases short and J 0 bases short, with 6 bases between. CDR1 is LNHNV, CDR2 YYDKDF, per germline (reference sequence). The CDR3 is 13 amino acids. The CDR3 region is CATSMLMNTEAFF. CDR3 DNA sequence: TGTGCCACCAGCATGCTTATGAACACTGAAGCTTTCTTT.

The J gene is TRBJ2-3, the V gene TRBV6-4; 9 nucleotides align to TRBD2. Looked up from germline, CDR1 is MRHNA and CDR2 is SNTAGT. The V gene end was trimmed by 5 bases and the J gene end by 4 bases; junction bases not matched to a gene: 7. This CDR3 is 15 amino acids long. The CDR3 loop is CASSHSGSGSDTQYF. CDR3 DNA: TGTGCCAGCAGTCATAGCGGGAGTGGTTCAGATACGCAGTATTTT.

This clonotype appeared once. This sequence may be a read error, since a much larger clone differs from it by one base. The rearrangement uses TRBV4-3 and TRBJ2-1, with D unclear. CDR3 length: 13 amino acids. V was clipped by 0 bases and J by 10 bases, with 10 bases between them. Germline loops: CDR1 LGHNA, CDR2 YSLEER. CDR3 loop: CASSQDITYEQFF. In DNA, the CDR3 is TGCGCCAGCAGCCAAGACATCACCTACGAGCAGTTCTTC.

This clonotype was detected only once. The chain employs TRBV7-2 and TRBJ2-1; D is unclear. The CDR3 is 14 amino acids. Germline V gene data show CDR1 as SGHTA and CDR2 as FQGNSA. Trimming cost V 5 bases and J 6 bases, with 14 bases left between them. The CDR3 loop reads CASSGSISGNEQFF. CDR3 bases: TGTGCCAGCAGCGGTAGTATTTCTGGCAATGAGCAGTTCTTC.

The chain links TRBV5-1 to TRBJ1-6, with D possibly TRBD1 on 6 matching bases. The CDR3 has 14 residues. Trimming pared 0 bases from V and 14 bases from J, leaving 15 bases between. Per germline, CDR1 SGHRS and CDR2 YFSETQ. CDR3 region: CASSLDRGPGALHF. CDR3 sequence (DNA): TGCGCCAGCAGCTTGGACCGGGGGCCAGGAGCCCTCCACTTT.

J is TRBJ1-6 and V is TRBV27, with D possibly being TRBD1 (6 bases). The CDR3 consists of 19 residues. CDR1 and CDR2 (germline): MNHEY, SMNVEV (reference sequence). Trimming removed 5 bases at V and 5 bases at J, with 25 bases between. This chain's CDR3 is CASSLGDRRGTTHNSPLHF. As DNA, the CDR3 is TGTGCCAGCAGTCTCGGAGACAGGAGGGGGACAACTCATAATTCACCCCTCCACTTT.

This chain links TRBV3-1 with TRBJ2-4; 15 positions match TRBD2. The DNA end is a closer match to TRBJ2-7, so the J assignment may be wrong. Germline V gives CDR1 LGHDT, CDR2 YNNKEL (reference sequence). The CDR3 has 18 residues. CDR3 in DNA: TGTGCCAGCAGCCAGGGGACTAGCGGGAGGACTCGTAGGCACGAGCAGTACTTC. Amino acid sequence: CASSQGTSGRTRRHEQYF.

The rearrangement joins TRBV6-6 to TRBJ1-1; 12 bases are shared with TRBD1. The CDR3 sequence is 17 residues long. Trimming cost V 6 bases and J 3 bases; bases outside gene matches: 11. In germline, CDR1 is MNHNY, CDR2 SVGAGI (reference sequence). Written as DNA, the CDR3 is TGTGCCAGCAGAGCCCTAGGGACAGGGGGCCCTCACACTGAAGCTTTCTTT. Translating gives CASRALGTGGPHTEAFF.

This clonotype was picked up one time. The J gene is TRBJ1-1, the V gene TRBV4-3; 10 bases are shared with TRBD1. Unmatched junction bases numbered 11, after V lost 0 bases and J lost 4 bases. The CDR3 length is 18 residues. CDR1 is LGHNA, CDR2 YSLEER, per germline. Here the CDR3 reads CASSQDLPGQGLFTEAFF. For the CDR3, the DNA is TGCGCCAGCAGCCAAGACCTCCCGGGACAGGGGTTATTCACTGAAGCTTTCTTT.

This clonotype came up a few times. V usage is TRBV12-3 or TRBV12-4 and J usage is TRBJ1-4; D gene unclear. Trimming pared 5 bases from V and 4 bases from J, leaving 8 bases between. The CDR3 runs 13 residues. This CDR3 reads CASSPVGNEKLFF. CDR3 nucleotide sequence: TGTGCCAGCAGTCCCGTGGGTAATGAAAAACTGTTTTTT.

V is TRBV21-1 and J is TRBJ1-1; TRBD1 is the table's D call and was not checked against the DNA. TRBV21-1 is assigned pseudogene status. The CDR3 loop spans 13 amino acids. In DNA form, the CDR3 reads TGTGCCAGCAGCAAAGTACCGGGACCTGAAGCTTTCTTT. This codes for CASSKVPGPEAFF.

This clonotype showed up just a few times. The rearrangement links TRBV15 to TRBJ2-1; D gene ambiguous. The CDR3 length is 12 residues. Trimming took off 0 bases at V and 14 bases at J, with 11 bases between the two ends. The germline CDR1 and CDR2 sequences are LNHNV and YYDKDF (reference sequence). The CDR3 sequence: CATSRDSLPKFF. The CDR3 DNA follows: TGTGCCACCAGCAGAGATTCTCTCCCCAAGTTCTTC.

This clonotype was observed at least ten times. The chain joins TRBV2 to TRBJ2-1, with 10 bases fitting TRBD1. The CDR3 has 14 residues. Germline V lookup: CDR1 SNHLY, CDR2 FYNNEI. The trim removed 4 bases at V and 6 bases at J, leaving 3 bases unmatched. The CDR3 spells CASSVGQGINEQFF. The CDR3 coding sequence is TGTGCCAGCAGTGTGGGACAGGGGATCAATGAGCAGTTCTTC.

V gene TRBV10-3 combines with J gene TRBJ2-1, with TRBD1 as a possible D gene (6 bases). The CDR3 contains 15 residues. Per germline, CDR1 ENHRY and CDR2 SYGVKD. Trimming stripped 3 bases from V and 4 bases from J, with 13 bases between. CDR3 region: CAISDWTEGYNEQFF. The CDR3, as DNA: TGTGCCATCAGTGATTGGACAGAAGGTTACAATGAGCAGTTCTTC.